This TCR beta chain appears in the sequencing data of a study of T cell responses to AZD1222 COVID-19 vaccine. A word on this clone: The antigen remains unidentified.

Sequencing was performed with immunoSEQ multiplex PCR; in TCRdb, only in-frame clones are kept and a portion is missing. The sample holds about 100,000 clones, 80% to 90% seen once. Germline CDR1 and CDR2: SEHNR and FQNEAQ (reference sequence). This CDR3 has 17 residues. Trimming took 5 bases from V and 0 from J, leaving 19 bases between them. Whole-study results and caveats: Donors skewed white British and female; clonal diversity was possibly underestimated. When two AZD1222 doses had been given, Spike-specific TCR breadth and depth rose. The CD4 TCRs associated with vaccination extended across spike and predominated at 160-218 and 743-854.

The material sequenced was peripheral blood, taken on day 0 of MenACWY control vaccination. This receptor was taken from an adult in good health. The chain links TRBV7-9 to TRBJ1-1; TRBD1 might be the D (6 bases). CDR3 coding DNA: TGTGCCAGCAGCAACCGGGACACCTTTACTATGAACACTGAAGCTTTCTTT. It encodes CASSNRDTFTMNTEAFF.